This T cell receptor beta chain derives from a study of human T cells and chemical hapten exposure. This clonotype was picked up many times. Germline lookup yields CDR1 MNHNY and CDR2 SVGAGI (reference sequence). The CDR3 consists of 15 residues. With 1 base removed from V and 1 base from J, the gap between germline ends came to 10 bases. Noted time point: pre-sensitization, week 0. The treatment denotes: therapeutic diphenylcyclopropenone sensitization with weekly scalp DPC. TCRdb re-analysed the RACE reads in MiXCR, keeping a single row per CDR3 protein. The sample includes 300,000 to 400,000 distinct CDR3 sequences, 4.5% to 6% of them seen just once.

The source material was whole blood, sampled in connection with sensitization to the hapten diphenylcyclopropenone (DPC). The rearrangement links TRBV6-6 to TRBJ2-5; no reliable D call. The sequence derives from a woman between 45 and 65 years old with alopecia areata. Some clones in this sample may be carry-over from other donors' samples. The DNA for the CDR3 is TGTGCCAGCAGTTACTTGGCTGCAGCCCAAGAGACCCAGTACTTC. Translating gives CASSYLAAAQETQYF.